The clone carrying this T cell receptor (beta chain) was counted once. The junction departs from germline at one end; a sequencing error may be responsible. This specimen comes from a study of blood T cell repertoires in COVID-19. The table came from immunoSEQ multiplex PCR; TCRdb's copy has only in-frame clones and leaves some out. Among some 180,000 clones listed, roughly 81% were seen once. The CDR3 consists of 14 residues. Germline V lookup: CDR1 SSHAT, CDR2 FNYEAQ (reference sequence). This receptor was identified in a woman older than 75 with COVID-19, enrolled during active disease. The chain carries TRBV7-7 and TRBJ1-5, with 9 bases fitting TRBD1. The sample comprised peripheral blood. CDR3 loop: CASSPYRGPQPQHF. The CDR3 DNA reads as TGTGCTAGCAGCCCCTACAGGGGGCCTCAGCCCCAGCATTTT.